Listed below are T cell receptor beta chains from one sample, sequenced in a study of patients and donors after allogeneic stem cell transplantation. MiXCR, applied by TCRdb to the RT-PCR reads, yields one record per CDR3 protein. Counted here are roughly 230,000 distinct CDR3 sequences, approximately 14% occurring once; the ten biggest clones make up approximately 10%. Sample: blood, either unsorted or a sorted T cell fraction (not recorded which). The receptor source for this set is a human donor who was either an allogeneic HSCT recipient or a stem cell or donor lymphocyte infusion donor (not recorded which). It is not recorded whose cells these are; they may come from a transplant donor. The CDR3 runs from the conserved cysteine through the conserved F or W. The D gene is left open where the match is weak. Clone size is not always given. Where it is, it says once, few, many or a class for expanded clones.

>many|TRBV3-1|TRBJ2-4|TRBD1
CASSPRQGPIAKNIQYF
TGTGCCAGCAGCCCCCGACAGGGTCCAATAGCCAAAAACATTCAGTACTTC
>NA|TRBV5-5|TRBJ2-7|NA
CASSLGGRRYEQYF
TGTGCCAGCAGCTTGGGGGGTCGAAGGTACGAGCAGTACTTC
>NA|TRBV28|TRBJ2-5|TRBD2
CASSDTSGSQETQYF
TGTGCCAGCAGTGATACTAGCGGGTCCCAGGAGACCCAGTACTTC
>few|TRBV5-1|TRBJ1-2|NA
CASRRQGSYGYTF
TGCGCCAGCAGACGGCAGGGGAGCTATGGCTACACCTTC
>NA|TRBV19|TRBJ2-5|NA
CASSIASGTQETQYF
TGTGCCAGTAGTATAGCGAGTGGTACCCAAGAGACCCAGTACTTC
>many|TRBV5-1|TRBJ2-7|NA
CASRVGVQAYEQYF
TGCGCCAGCCGCGTTGGAGTACAAGCCTACGAGCAGTACTTC
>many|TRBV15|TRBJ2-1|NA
CATSRAGYNEQFF
TGTGCCACCAGCAGAGCCGGATACAATGAGCAGTTCTTC
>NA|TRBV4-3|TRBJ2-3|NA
CASSLRVPSMGRDTQYF
TGCGCCAGCAGCCTCCGAGTTCCGTCGATGGGCAGGGATACGCAGTATTTT
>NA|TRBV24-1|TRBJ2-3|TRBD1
CATSGLRTGGHTDTQYF
TGTGCCACCAGTGGTCTCCGGACAGGGGGCCATACAGATACGCAGTATTTT
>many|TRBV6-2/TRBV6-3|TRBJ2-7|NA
CASSSTGDRGEQYF
TGTGCCAGCAGTTCTACGGGAGACCGGGGAGAGCAGTACTTC
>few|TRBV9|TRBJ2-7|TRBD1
CASSISSGGYEQYF
TGTGCCAGCAGCATTTCTTCAGGGGGCTACGAGCAGTACTTC
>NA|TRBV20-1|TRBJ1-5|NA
CSATETGLINQPQHF
TGCAGTGCTACCGAGACGGGACTGATCAATCAGCCCCAGCATTTT
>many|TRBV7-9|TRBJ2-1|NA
CASSLQPRKFF
TGTGCCAGCAGCTTACAGCCCCGTAAGTTCTTC
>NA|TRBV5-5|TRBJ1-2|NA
CASSLREQPRGYTF
TGTGCCAGCAGCTTGCGCGAGCAGCCGCGAGGCTACACCTTC
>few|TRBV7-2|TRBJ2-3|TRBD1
CASSLTGQGADTQYF
TGTGCCAGCAGCTTAACCGGACAGGGCGCAGATACGCAGTATTTT
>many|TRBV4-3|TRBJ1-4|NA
CASSQEVGYNEKLFF
TGCGCCAGCAGCCAAGAAGTCGGATATAATGAAAAACTGTTTTTT
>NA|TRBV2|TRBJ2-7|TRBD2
CASSLTSGGGEQYF
TGTGCCAGCAGCCTTACTAGCGGAGGGGGGGAGCAGTACTTC
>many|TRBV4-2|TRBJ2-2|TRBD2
CASSRSPSGGNTGELFF
TGTGCCAGCAGCCGAAGTCCTAGCGGAGGGAACACCGGGGAGCTGTTTTTT
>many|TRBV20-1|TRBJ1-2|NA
CSARGGGNYGYTF
TGCAGTGCTAGAGGAGGAGGGAACTATGGCTACACCTTC
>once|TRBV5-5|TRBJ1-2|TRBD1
CASSLEDRVSGYTF
TGTGCCAGCAGCTTGGAAGACAGGGTGTCCGGCTACACCTTC
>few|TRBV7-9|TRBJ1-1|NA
CASSFMGPRGGTEAFF
TGTGCCAGCAGCTTTATGGGTCCCCGAGGTGGGACTGAAGCTTTCTTT
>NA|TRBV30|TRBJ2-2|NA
CAWTFGGGALTGELFF
TGTGCCTGGACCTTTGGCGGGGGCGCTTTAACCGGGGAGCTGTTTTTT
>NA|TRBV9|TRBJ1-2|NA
CASSRAGPSYGYTF
TGTGCCAGCAGCCGAGCCGGGCCCAGCTATGGCTACACCTTC
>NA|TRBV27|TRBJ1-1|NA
CASSAWRQNTEAFF
TGTGCCAGCAGTGCCTGGCGACAAAACACTGAAGCTTTCTTT
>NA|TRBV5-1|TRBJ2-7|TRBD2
CASSWGTSGSYEQYF
TGCGCCAGCAGCTGGGGGACTAGCGGGAGCTACGAGCAGTACTTC
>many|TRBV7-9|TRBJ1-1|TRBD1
CASSLEARGRGSTEAFF
TGTGCCAGCAGCTTAGAAGCCAGGGGGCGAGGCAGCACTGAAGCTTTCTTT
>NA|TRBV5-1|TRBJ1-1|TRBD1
CASRGQGAGGYDAFF
TGCGCCAGCAGGGGACAGGGGGCAGGAGGGTACGACGCTTTCTTT
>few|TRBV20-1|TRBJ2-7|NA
CSATRDYSYEQYF
TGCAGTGCAACCAGGGATTACTCCTACGAGCAGTACTTC
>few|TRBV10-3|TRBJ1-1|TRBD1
CAISTFLGQGEAFF
TGTGCCATCAGTACTTTTTTGGGACAGGGGGAAGCTTTCTTT
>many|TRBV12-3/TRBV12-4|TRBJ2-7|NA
CASSGGYIYEQYF
TGTGCCAGCAGTGGGGGTTATATCTACGAGCAGTACTTC
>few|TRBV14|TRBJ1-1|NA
CASRLKQNTEAFF
TGTGCCAGCAGGCTCAAACAGAACACTGAAGCTTTCTTT
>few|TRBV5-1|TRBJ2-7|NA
CASTSPGGYEQYF
TGCGCCAGCACCTCCCCTGGAGGGTACGAGCAGTACTTC
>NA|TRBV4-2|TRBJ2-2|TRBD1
CASSRNRGPDTGELFF
TGTGCCAGCAGCCGCAACAGGGGGCCCGACACCGGGGAGCTGTTTTTT
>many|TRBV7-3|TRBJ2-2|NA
CASSRDVRGELFF
TGTGCCAGCAGCAGGGACGTTCGGGGGGAGCTGTTTTTT
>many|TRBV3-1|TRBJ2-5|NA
CASSQDSQTWEETQYF
TGTGCCAGCAGCCAAGACTCACAGACCTGGGAAGAGACCCAGTACTTC
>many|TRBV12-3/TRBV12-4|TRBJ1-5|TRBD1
CASRSGGISQPQHF
TGTGCCAGCAGGTCAGGGGGTATAAGCCAGCCCCAGCATTTT
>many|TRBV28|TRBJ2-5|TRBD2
CASSFWRGAQETQYF
TGTGCCAGCAGTTTTTGGCGGGGGGCACAAGAGACCCAGTACTTC
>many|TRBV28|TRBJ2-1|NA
CASTGGGRNEQFF
TGTGCCAGCACAGGCGGGGGCCGTAATGAGCAGTTCTTC
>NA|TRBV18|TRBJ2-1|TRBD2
CASSPRFVLAGGRDNEQFF
TGTGCCAGCTCACCTCGATTTGTTCTAGCGGGAGGGCGGGACAATGAGCAGTTCTTC
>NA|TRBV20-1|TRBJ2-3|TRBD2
CSARESSGRGDTQYF
TGCAGTGCTAGAGAGTCTAGCGGGAGAGGAGATACGCAGTATTTT
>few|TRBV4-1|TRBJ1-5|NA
CASSLIRDGINQPQHF
TGCGCCAGCAGCCTTATTAGGGACGGAATCAATCAGCCCCAGCATTTT
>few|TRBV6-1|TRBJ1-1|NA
CASTRDFGATEAFF
TGTGCCAGCACTCGGGACTTCGGTGCCACTGAAGCTTTCTTT
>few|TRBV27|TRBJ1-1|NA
CASRMFNRETEAFF
TGTGCCAGCAGAATGTTTAACAGGGAAACTGAAGCTTTCTTT
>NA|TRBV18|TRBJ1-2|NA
CASSPGGDGVGGYTF
TGTGCCAGCTCACCTGGAGGAGATGGGGTCGGAGGCTACACCTTC
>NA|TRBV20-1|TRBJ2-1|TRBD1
CSAQGIGGWGNEQFF
TGCAGTGCTCAGGGGATAGGGGGCTGGGGCAATGAGCAGTTCTTC
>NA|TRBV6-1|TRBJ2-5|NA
CASSEYWGFETQYF
TGTGCCAGCAGTGAATACTGGGGATTCGAGACCCAGTACTTC
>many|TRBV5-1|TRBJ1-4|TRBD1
CASSGHGTGANEKLFF
TGCGCCAGCAGCGGCCACGGGACAGGGGCTAATGAAAAACTGTTTTTT
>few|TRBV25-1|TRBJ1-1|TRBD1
CASSELGQGRSGTEAFF
TGTGCCAGCAGTGAATTGGGACAGGGTAGGAGTGGGACTGAAGCTTTCTTT
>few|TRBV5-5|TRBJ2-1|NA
CASSLGGLMIIPYNEQFF
TGTGCCAGCAGCTTGGGGGGACTTATGATTATCCCCTACAATGAGCAGTTCTTC
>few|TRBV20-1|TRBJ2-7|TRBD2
CSARAASGTSGKVVPYEQYF
TGCAGTGCTAGAGCAGCTTCCGGGACTAGCGGGAAAGTGGTCCCCTACGAGCAGTACTTC
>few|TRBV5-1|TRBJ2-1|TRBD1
CASSPEGQGLDNEQFF
TGCGCCAGCAGCCCGGAGGGACAGGGGTTAGACAATGAGCAGTTCTTC
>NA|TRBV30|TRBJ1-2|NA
CDWRRLRQNLYGYTF
TGTGACTGGAGGCGACTAAGACAGAACCTCTATGGCTACACCTTC
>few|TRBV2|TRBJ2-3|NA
CASSVGLAGTDTQYF
TGTGCCAGCAGTGTCGGATTAGCGGGCACAGATACGCAGTATTTT
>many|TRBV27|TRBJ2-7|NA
CASTVRGGFEQYF
TGTGCCAGCACCGTCAGGGGCGGTTTCGAGCAGTACTTC
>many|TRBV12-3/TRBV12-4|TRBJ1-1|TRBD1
CASSFRQGSTEAFF
TGTGCCAGCAGTTTCCGACAGGGGAGCACTGAAGCTTTCTTT
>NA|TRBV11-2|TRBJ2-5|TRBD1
CASSLAGTEETQYF
TGTGCCAGCAGCTTAGCAGGGACAGAAGAGACCCAGTACTTC
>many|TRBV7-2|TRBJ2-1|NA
CASSLGARAAPYNEQFF
TGTGCCAGCAGCTTGGGGGCTAGAGCGGCCCCCTACAATGAGCAGTTCTTC
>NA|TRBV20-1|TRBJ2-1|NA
CSARKGGTDVNEQFF
TGCAGTGCTAGAAAAGGAGGGACAGATGTAAATGAGCAGTTCTTC
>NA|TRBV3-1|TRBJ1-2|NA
CASSLGTALGSYGYTF
TGTGCCAGCAGCCTAGGGACGGCCCTTGGGAGCTATGGCTACACCTTC
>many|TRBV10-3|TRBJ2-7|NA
CAIYNPRQGLEQYF
TGTGCCATCTATAACCCGAGACAGGGACTCGAGCAGTACTTC